The 31 T cell receptor beta chains below come from one sample, sequenced in a study of T cell repertoires in cytomegalovirus infection. Using its own MiXCR run on the reads, TCRdb lists one record per CDR3 protein. The repertoire includes approximately 750,000 distinct CDR3 sequences, 35% of them detected once, and roughly 2.8% sits in the top ten. The sequenced sample consisted of PBMCs. These receptors were obtained from a human donor in good health (CMV status not recorded). Some clones in this sample may be carry-over from other donors' samples.

This clonotype occurred a few times. The chain links TRBV4-1 to TRBJ1-1; a possible D gene is TRBD1 (6 bases). Per germline, CDR1 MGHRA and CDR2 YSYEKL. This CDR3 comprises 12 residues. The V gene lost 4 bases and the J gene lost 7 bases, with 10 bases spanning the gap. The CDR3 DNA follows: TGCGCCAGCAGCCCCGACAGGATTGAAGCTTTCTTT. Translating gives CASSPDRIEAFF.

V and J are TRBV19 and TRBJ2-1, with 7 bases lining up with TRBD2. The end of the DNA is better explained by TRBJ2-7, so the J call may be wrong. This CDR3 is 13 amino acids long. Germline CDR1 is LNHDA and CDR2 is SQIVND (reference sequence). The CDR3 nucleotides read TGTGACTGTAGTTTGGGGGAGGGCCGAGAGCAGTACTTC. This gives the protein CDCSLGEGREQYF.

The rearrangement links TRBV29-1 to TRBJ1-1, with D perhaps TRBD1 (6 bases). Trimming cost V 0 bases and J 1 base, with 15 bases left between them. This CDR3 has 16 amino acids. From germline, CDR1 is SQVTM and CDR2 ANQGSEA. CDR3 in amino acids: CSVEDRTGHPNTEAFF. CDR3 DNA sequence: TGCAGCGTTGAAGATCGGACGGGACACCCGAACACTGAAGCTTTCTTT.

The V gene is TRBV20-1, the J gene TRBJ2-5, with D hard to call. Germline CDR1 is DFQATT and CDR2 is SNEGSKA (reference sequence). The CDR3 loop spans 13 amino acids. Trimming shortened V by 0 bases and J by 5 bases, and 10 bases separated the two germline ends. CDR3 nucleotides: TGCAGTGCTAGAGATGTCCTAGTGGAGACCCAGTACTTC. This gives the protein CSARDVLVETQYF.

This clonotype was seen more than once but under ten times. The gene calls are TRBV10-2 and TRBJ1-3, with TRBD1 matching 10 bases. The CDR3 consists of 17 residues. With 7 bases clipped from V and 0 bases from J, the junction kept 9 bases outside the gene matches. The germline V gene has CDR1 WSHSY and CDR2 SAAADI. CDR3 amino acids: CASTRGQGIFSGNTIYF. The DNA of the CDR3 is TGCGCCAGCACCCGGGGACAGGGGATCTTCTCTGGAAACACCATATATTTT.

The V gene is TRBV5-6, the J gene TRBJ1-2; TRBD1 is a possible D gene (5 bases). Germline V gene lookup returns CDR1 SGHDT and CDR2 YYEEEE. Trimming removed 5 bases at V and 4 bases at J, with 15 bases between. The CDR3 consists of 14 residues. The DNA of the CDR3 is TGTGCCAGCAGTCACAGGAGGGGTTTCTATGGCTACACCTTC. Its protein is CASSHRRGFYGYTF.

V usage is TRBV19 and J usage is TRBJ1-5, with TRBD1 identical over 7 bases. Germline V CDR1 and CDR2: LNHDA, SQIVND (reference sequence). This CDR3 is 14 amino acids long. With 7 bases clipped from V and 5 bases from J, the junction kept 8 bases outside the gene matches. The CDR3 sequence is CASTVGQPDQPQHF. CDR3 DNA: TGTGCCAGTACTGTGGGACAGCCCGATCAGCCCCAGCATTTT.

This chain's CDR3 is CASSLGGAVNEQFF. In nucleotides, the CDR3 is TGTGCCAGCAGTTTAGGGGGAGCGGTTAATGAGCAGTTCTTC. The genes are TRBV28 and TRBJ2-1, with D perhaps assigned TRBD1 or TRBD2 (5 bases each). V was pared by 2 bases and J by 7 bases, with 12 bases between. The CDR3 totals 14 residues. Looked up from germline, CDR1 is MDHEN and CDR2 is SYDVKM.

V is TRBV29-1 and J is TRBJ1-5; D remains ambiguous. CDR1 and CDR2 from the germline V gene are SQVTM and ANQGSEA. V lost 7 bases and J 1 base, leaving 14 bases between the germline ends. The CDR3 sequence is 14 residues long. CDR3 sequence reads: CSALSAGSNQPQHF. CDR3 coding DNA: TGCAGCGCACTCTCGGCCGGGAGCAATCAGCCCCAGCATTTT.

As concerns this clonotype: The junction shows a germline mismatch at one end, possibly a read error. The chain has TRBV5-1 and TRBJ2-7, with D perhaps assigned TRBD1 or TRBD2 (5 bases each). Germline-derived CDR1 and CDR2 are SGHRS and YFSETQ. This CDR3 spans 14 amino acids. CDR3 sequence reads: CASSLGPDSYKQYF. The CDR3 coding sequence is TGCGCCAGCAGCCTGGGACCTGACTCCTACAAGCAGTACTTC. The entire variable domain, with the rest obtained from reference TRBV5-1 and TRBJ2-7, is as follows: KAGVTQTPRYLIKTRGQQVTLSCSPISGHRSVSWYQQTPGQGLQFLFEYFSETQRNKGNFPGRFSGRQFSNSRSEMNVSTLELGDSALYLCASSLGPDSYKQYFGPGTRLTVT.

This chain links TRBV14 with TRBJ2-4, with TRBD1 matching 8 bases. CDR1 is SGHDN, CDR2 FVKESK, per germline. This CDR3 comprises 18 residues. J was trimmed by 1 base and V by 4 bases; bases with no gene match: 12. The CDR3 nucleotides are TGTGCCAGCAGCCCAGTCGGCAGGGGGCCTGGGGCCAAAAACATTCAGTACTTC. Amino acids: CASSPVGRGPGAKNIQYF.

This chain links TRBV6-1 with TRBJ1-5; no definite D call. The CDR3 sequence is 15 residues long. Germline CDR1 MNHNS, CDR2 SASEGT. The V and J ends lost 5 bases and 4 bases respectively, with 15 bases between them. Written as DNA, the CDR3 is TGTGCCAGCAGTTCGTTACCGGACGGGAATCAGCCCCAGCATTTT. As protein: CASSSLPDGNQPQHF.

This clonotype was seen a few times. The chain employs TRBV28 and TRBJ1-1; weak D call: TRBD1 (6 bases). With 5 bases removed from V and 1 base from J, the gap between germline ends came to 11 bases. Germline assignment: CDR1 MDHEN and CDR2 SYDVKM. The CDR3 covers 14 residues. Here the CDR3 reads CASSGQTENTEAFF. DNA for the CDR3: TGTGCCAGCAGTGGACAGACAGAGAACACTGAAGCTTTCTTT. The full variable domain, in which reference TRBV28 and TRBJ1-1 provide the parts outside the CDR3, is DVKVTQSSRYLVKRTGEKVFLECVQDMDHENMFWYRQDPGLGLRLIYFSYDVKMKEKGDIPEGYSVSREKKERFSLILESASTNQTSMYLCASSGQTENTEAFFGQGTRLTVV.

The chain uses TRBV7-9 and TRBJ2-2; D perhaps matches TRBD1 (6 bases). CDR1 and CDR2 from the germline V gene are SEHNR and FQNEAQ (reference sequence). The CDR3 spans 15 residues. V shed 6 bases and J shed 2 bases, with 13 bases lying between them. The CDR3 coding sequence is TGTGCCAGCAGTCGCCGGGACAACAACACCGGGGAGCTGTTTTTT. It is translated as CASSRRDNNTGELFF. Using reference TRBV7-9 and TRBJ2-2 for the parts outside the CDR3, the full variable domain is DTGVSQNPRHKITKRGQNVTFRCDPISEHNRLYWYRQTLGQGPEFLTYFQNEAQLEKSRLLSDRFSAERPKGSFSTLEIQRTEQGDSAMYLCASSRRDNNTGELFFGEGSRLTVL.

The chain employs TRBV10-3 and TRBJ2-3, with D possibly being TRBD1 or TRBD2 (5 bases each). The length of the CDR3 is 13 residues. V was trimmed by 0 bases and J by 4 bases, leaving 5 bases between them. CDR1 is ENHRY, CDR2 SYGVKD, per germline. CDR3 loop: CAISESGADTQYF. The CDR3 DNA reads as TGTGCCATCAGTGAGTCGGGGGCAGATACGCAGTATTTT.

The sample holds many counts of this clonotype. The gene calls are TRBV7-2 and TRBJ2-1; 8 bases agree with TRBD2. The CDR3 loop spans 18 amino acids. J lost 1 base, V lost 0 bases, and 8 bases had no gene match. Germline CDR1 is SGHTA and CDR2 is FQGNSA. CDR3 nucleotide sequence: TGTGCCAGCAGCTTAGCGCGACGTGGCGGGGGGTCCTACAATGAGCAGTTCTTC. Protein product: CASSLARRGGGSYNEQFF.

This clonotype was seen only a few times. This chain links TRBV7-3 with TRBJ2-3; TRBD2 is a possible D gene (5 bases). Germline CDR1 is SGHTA and CDR2 is FQGTGA. The V end lost 4 bases, the J end lost 4 bases, and 12 bases lay between the germline ends. The CDR3 runs to 14 residues. CDR3 amino acids: CASSSTGVSDTQYF. CDR3 DNA sequence: TGTGCCAGCAGCTCCACCGGGGTTTCAGATACGCAGTATTTT.

This chain uses TRBV12-3 or TRBV12-4 with TRBJ2-7, with D possibly matching TRBD2 (5 bases). CDR3 length equals 12 residues. The germline V and J ends were trimmed by 3 bases and 6 bases, with 9 bases remaining between them. CDR3 region: CASSFSRGEQYF. The CDR3 DNA sequence: TGTGCCAGCAGTTTCAGCCGGGGCGAGCAGTACTTC.

As concerns this clonotype: The CDR3 does not close with the conserved phenylalanine or tryptophan, likely indicating a read error. The rearrangement joins TRBV11-3 to TRBJ2-2, with D possibly TRBD1 on 7 matching bases. The CDR3 totals 15 residues. Germline lookup yields CDR1 SGHNT and CDR2 YENEEA. Trimming shortened V by 6 bases and J by 3 bases, and 14 bases separated the two germline ends. CDR3 bases: TGTGCCAGCAGGTTTGGAGGGGGCGACACCGGGGAGCTGTTTTGT. Translated: CASRFGGGDTGELFC.

V and J are TRBV28 and TRBJ1-3, with a tentative D call TRBD1 (5 bases). This CDR3 comprises 12 residues. Trimming pared 7 bases from V and 4 bases from J, leaving 8 bases between. The germline V gene encodes CDR1 MDHEN and CDR2 SYDVKM. CDR3 DNA sequence: TGTGCCAGCATAGGGGAAGGAAACACCATATATTTT. This translates into CASIGEGNTIYF.

Points on this clonotype: One base away lies a much larger clone, so this may be a sequencing read error. The chain joins TRBV7-9 to TRBJ1-5; D remains ambiguous. This CDR3 spans 11 amino acids. From germline, CDR1 is SEHNR and CDR2 FQNEAQ (reference sequence). This chain's CDR3 is CASILDQPQHF. DNA for the CDR3: TGTGCCAGCATCTTAGACCAGCCCCAGCATTTT.

J is TRBJ2-7 and V is TRBV19; D might be TRBD2 (5 bases). V lost 5 bases to trimming and J lost 6 bases, with 11 bases between them. Germline V CDR1 and CDR2: LNHDA, SQIVND (reference sequence). The CDR3 runs 12 residues. The CDR3 sequence is CASSQRGIEQYF. The CDR3 bases are TGTGCCAGTAGTCAACGAGGGATCGAGCAGTACTTC.

The chain recombines TRBV12-3 or TRBV12-4 with TRBJ2-7; D gene ambiguous. The CDR3 spans 17 residues. V lost 4 bases and J lost 1, with 20 bases in between. CDR3 loop: CASSSGWTVQSSYEQYF. CDR3 in DNA: TGTGCCAGCAGTTCCGGCTGGACGGTCCAATCTTCCTACGAGCAGTACTTC.

The V call is TRBV28, the J call TRBJ2-5; 10 nucleotides match TRBD1. V was clipped by 3 bases and J by 4 bases; unmatched bases: 5. From germline, CDR1 is MDHEN and CDR2 SYDVKM. The CDR3 spans 15 residues. The CDR3 sequence: CASSFSRDRGETQYF. CDR3 bases: TGTGCCAGCAGTTTCTCCCGGGACAGGGGAGAGACCCAGTACTTC.

Remarks on this clonotype: This may be a read error: a much more frequent sequence differs by one nucleotide. The conserved phenylalanine or tryptophan normally closing the CDR3 is absent here, so this likely arose from a read error. V gene TRBV18 combines with J gene TRBJ2-7; D may be TRBD1 or TRBD2 (5 bases each). The CDR3 runs 15 residues. The V gene's germline CDR1 is KGHSH and CDR2 LQKENI. Trimming cost V 6 bases and J 6 bases, with 21 bases left between them. CDR3 sequence reads: CASSQIEGTRGEQYS. The CDR3 DNA follows: TGTGCCAGCTCCCAAATAGAGGGTACGAGGGGCGAGCAGTACTCC.

CDR3 amino acids: CASSARAGQGVSPLHF. CDR3 bases: TGTGCCAGCAGTGCGAGGGCGGGACAGGGGGTATCACCCCTCCACTTT. This chain uses TRBV6-1 with TRBJ1-6; 11 bases line up with TRBD1. After removal of 4 bases from V and 10 bases from J, the junction contained 9 bases not matched to a gene. Looked up from germline, CDR1 is MNHNS and CDR2 is SASEGT. This CDR3 spans 16 amino acids.

This sequence joins TRBV15 and TRBJ1-2, with D hard to call. This CDR3 is 16 amino acids long. Germline CDR1 reads LNHNV; CDR2 reads YYDKDF (reference sequence). Trimming took 7 bases from V and 8 from J, leaving 26 bases between them. CDR3 protein: CATNSPGQAIGVGYTF. CDR3 bases: TGTGCCACCAATTCCCCCGGGCAGGCGATTGGAGTGGGCTACACCTTC.

This clonotype has at least ten counts. The chain uses TRBV7-2 and TRBJ2-1, with 11 bases aligning to TRBD2. The V segment lost 0 bases and the J segment 6 bases; nucleotides outside the gene matches: 4. The CDR3 has 16 amino acids. CDR1 is SGHTA and CDR2 is FQGNSA in the germline V gene. The CDR3 reads CASSLASSGGTNEQFF. Written as DNA, the CDR3 is TGTGCCAGCAGCTTAGCTTCTAGCGGGGGGACCAATGAGCAGTTCTTC.

This chain connects TRBV5-4 to TRBJ2-7; tentatively, D is TRBD1 or TRBD2 (5 bases each). This CDR3 comprises 13 residues. CDR1 and CDR2 (germline): SGHNT, YYREEE (reference sequence). The V end was cut by 1 base, the J end by 7 bases, with 12 bases between. Written as DNA, the CDR3 is TGTGCCAGCAGCTTGTGGGGGAGATTAGAGCAGTACTTC. It is translated as CASSLWGRLEQYF.

The rearrangement joins TRBV7-2 to TRBJ1-2; D ambiguous. Trimming took off 2 bases at V and 6 bases at J, with 7 bases between the two ends. The CDR3 length is 12 residues. Germline CDR1 reads SGHTA; CDR2 reads FQGNSA. The CDR3 DNA follows: TGTGCCAGCAGCTTATCCGCCCATGGCTACACCTTC. Protein: CASSLSAHGYTF.

This clonotype was seen many times. The chain links TRBV7-2 to TRBJ1-3; tentatively, D is TRBD1 (6 bases). Deletions cut 3 bases from V and 0 bases from J, with 12 bases between. This CDR3 is built from 16 residues. Per germline, CDR1 SGHTA and CDR2 FQGNSA. This CDR3 reads CASSFNIRGSGNTIYF. The CDR3 region has the DNA TGTGCCAGCAGCTTTAATATCAGGGGCTCTGGAAACACCATATATTTT.